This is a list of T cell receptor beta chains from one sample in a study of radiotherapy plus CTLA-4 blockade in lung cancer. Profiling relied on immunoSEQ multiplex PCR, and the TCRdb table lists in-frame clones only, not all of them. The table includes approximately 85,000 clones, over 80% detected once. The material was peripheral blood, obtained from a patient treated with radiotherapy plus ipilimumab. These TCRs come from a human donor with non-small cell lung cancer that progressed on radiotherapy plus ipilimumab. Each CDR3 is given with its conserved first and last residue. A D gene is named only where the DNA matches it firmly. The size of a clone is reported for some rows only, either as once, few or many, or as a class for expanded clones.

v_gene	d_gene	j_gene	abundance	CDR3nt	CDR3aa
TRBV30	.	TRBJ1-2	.	TGTGCCTGGATTCGGACGGGCAACTATGGCTACACCTTT	CAWIRTGNYGYTF
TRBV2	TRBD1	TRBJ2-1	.	TGTGCCAGCAGTGCCCGGGACAGGGCGTCCAATGAGCAGTTCTTC	CASSARDRASNEQFF
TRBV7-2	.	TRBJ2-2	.	TGTGCCAGCAGCTTATCGCTCCCTCCGTGGACCGGGGAGCTGTTTTTT	CASSLSLPPWTGELFF
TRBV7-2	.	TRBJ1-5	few	TGTGCCAGCAGCACCACCGCCGATCAGCCCCAGCATTTT	CASSTTADQPQHF
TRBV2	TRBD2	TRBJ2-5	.	TGTGCCAGCAGTGACTGGGTGGGAGGGCCCCAAGAGACCCAGTACTTC	CASSDWVGGPQETQYF
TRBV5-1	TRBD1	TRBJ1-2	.	TGCGCCAGCAGCCTCCTTCTTTCTGGGACAGGCTCGGGGGGCTACACCTTC	CASSLLLSGTGSGGYTF
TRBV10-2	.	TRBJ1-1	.	TGCGCCAGCAGTAACCAGGGAGGGACTGAAGCTTTCTTT	CASSNQGGTEAFF
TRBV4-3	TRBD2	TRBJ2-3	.	TGCGCCAGCAGCCAAGGAGCTAGCGGGGGGACAGGGGATACGCAGTATTTT	CASSQGASGGTGDTQYF
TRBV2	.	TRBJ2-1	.	TGTGCCAGCAGTGAACACACTAGTCCTCTTTACAATGAGCAGTTCTTC	CASSEHTSPLYNEQFF
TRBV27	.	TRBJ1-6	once	TGTGCCAGCAGTTCCACGGGTCTTAATTCACCCCTCCACTTT	CASSSTGLNSPLHF
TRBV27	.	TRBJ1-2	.	TGTGCCAGCAGTTTAAACAGGAACTATGGCTACACCTTC	CASSLNRNYGYTF
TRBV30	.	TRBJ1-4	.	TGTGCCTGGAAGTATGTAGGGGAACTGTTTTTT	CAWKYVGELFF
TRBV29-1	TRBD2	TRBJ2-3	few	TGCAGCGTTGAATTGACTAGCGGGAGAGGAGGACAGACAGATACGCAGTATTTT	CSVELTSGRGGQTDTQYF
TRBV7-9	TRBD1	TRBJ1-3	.	TGTGCCAGCAGCCGGACAGGCGGTGGAAACACCATATATTTT	CASSRTGGGNTIYF